The present TCR beta chain was sequenced within a study of Ad26.COV2.S vaccination and SARS-CoV-2 variants. Overall study context: Dosing was one shot or two shots 56 days apart. Notes on the study in general: Reported findings describe substantial breadth in spike-specific CD8+ and CD4+ T cell responses following vaccination. TCR breadth and depth analyses may have underestimated total T cell responses.

Treatment given: roughly 20 received Ad26.COV2.S at low or high dose, single or two shots; 5 received placebo; per-sample allocation not given. The samples date from day 63 after the first vaccine or placebo injection. The CDR3 extends over 15 amino acids. Germline CDR1 reads MNHEY; CDR2 reads SVGAGI. The ends lost 5 bases at V and 2 bases at J; junction bases unmatched: 4. Profiling relied on immunoSEQ multiplex PCR, and the TCRdb table lists in-frame clones only, not all of them. The table has some 270,000 clones, roughly nine tenths seen once. Concerning this clone itself: The antigen remains unidentified.

This TCR came from a person between 18 and 59 years old who received the Ad26.COV2.S COVID-19 vaccine or a placebo. Specimen: peripheral blood, collected in a trial of Ad26.COV2.S vaccine versus placebo. The chain combines TRBV6-5 with TRBJ1-3; 9 nucleotides agree with TRBD1. The CDR3 sequence is CASSPRTGAGNTIYF. The CDR3 DNA reads as TGTGCCAGCAGTCCTAGGACAGGGGCTGGAAACACCATATATTTT.